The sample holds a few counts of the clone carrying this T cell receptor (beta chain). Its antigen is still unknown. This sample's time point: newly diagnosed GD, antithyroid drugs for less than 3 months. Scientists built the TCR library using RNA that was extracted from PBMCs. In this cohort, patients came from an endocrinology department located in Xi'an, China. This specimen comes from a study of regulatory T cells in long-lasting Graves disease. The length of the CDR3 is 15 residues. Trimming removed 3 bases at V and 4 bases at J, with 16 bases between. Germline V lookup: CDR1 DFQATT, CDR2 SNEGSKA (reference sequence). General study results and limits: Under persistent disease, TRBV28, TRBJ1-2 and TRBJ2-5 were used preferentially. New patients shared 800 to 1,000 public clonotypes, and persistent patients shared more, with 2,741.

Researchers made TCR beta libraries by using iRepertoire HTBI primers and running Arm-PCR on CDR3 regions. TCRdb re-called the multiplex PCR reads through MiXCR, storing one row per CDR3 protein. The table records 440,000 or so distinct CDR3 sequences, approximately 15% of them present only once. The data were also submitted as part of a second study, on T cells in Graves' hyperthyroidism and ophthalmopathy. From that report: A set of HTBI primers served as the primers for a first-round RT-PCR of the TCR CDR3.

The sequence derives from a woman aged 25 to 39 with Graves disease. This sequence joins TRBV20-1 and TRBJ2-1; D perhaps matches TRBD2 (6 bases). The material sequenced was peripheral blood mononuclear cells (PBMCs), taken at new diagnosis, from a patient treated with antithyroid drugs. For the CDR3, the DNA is TGCAGTGCTAGTTCTCTGGCGGGGACGTACAATGAGCAGTTCTTC. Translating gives CSASSLAGTYNEQFF.